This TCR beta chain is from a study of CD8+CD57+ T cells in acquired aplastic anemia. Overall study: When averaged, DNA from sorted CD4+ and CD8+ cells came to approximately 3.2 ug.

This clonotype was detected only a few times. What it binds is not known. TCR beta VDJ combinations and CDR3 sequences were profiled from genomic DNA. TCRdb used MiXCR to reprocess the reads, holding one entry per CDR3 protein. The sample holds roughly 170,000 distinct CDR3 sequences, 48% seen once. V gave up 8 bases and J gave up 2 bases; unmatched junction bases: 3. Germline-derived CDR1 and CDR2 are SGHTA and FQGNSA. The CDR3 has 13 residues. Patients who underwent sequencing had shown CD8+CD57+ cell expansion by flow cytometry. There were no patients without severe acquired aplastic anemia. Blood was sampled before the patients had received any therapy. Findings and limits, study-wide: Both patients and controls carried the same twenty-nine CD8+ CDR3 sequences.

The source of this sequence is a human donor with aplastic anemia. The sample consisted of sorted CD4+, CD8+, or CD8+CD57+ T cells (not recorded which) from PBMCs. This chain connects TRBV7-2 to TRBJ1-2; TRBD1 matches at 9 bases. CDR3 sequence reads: CASSDRGNYGYTF. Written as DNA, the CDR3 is TGTGCCAGCTCCGACAGGGGGAACTATGGCTACACCTTC.